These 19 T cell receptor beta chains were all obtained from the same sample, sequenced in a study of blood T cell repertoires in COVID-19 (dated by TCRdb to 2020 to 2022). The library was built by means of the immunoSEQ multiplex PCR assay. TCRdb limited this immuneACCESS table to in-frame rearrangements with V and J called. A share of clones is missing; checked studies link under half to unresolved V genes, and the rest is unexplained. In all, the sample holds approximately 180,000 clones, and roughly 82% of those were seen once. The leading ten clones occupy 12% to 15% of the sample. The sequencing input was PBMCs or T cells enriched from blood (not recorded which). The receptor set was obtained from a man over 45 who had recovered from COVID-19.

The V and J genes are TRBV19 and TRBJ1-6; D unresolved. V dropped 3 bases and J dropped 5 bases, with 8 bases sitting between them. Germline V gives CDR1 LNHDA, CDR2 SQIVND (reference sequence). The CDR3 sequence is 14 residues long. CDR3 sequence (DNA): TGTGCCAGTAGTATCGCTACGAATAATTCACCCCTCCACTTT. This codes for CASSIATNNSPLHF.

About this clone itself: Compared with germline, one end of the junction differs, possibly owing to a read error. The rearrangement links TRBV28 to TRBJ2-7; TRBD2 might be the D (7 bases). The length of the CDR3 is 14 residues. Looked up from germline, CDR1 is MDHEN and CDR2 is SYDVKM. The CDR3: CVSSPGGGIYEQYF. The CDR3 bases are TGTGTCAGCAGTCCCGGCGGGGGCATCTACGAGCAGTACTTC. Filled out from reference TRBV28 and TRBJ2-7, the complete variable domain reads DVKVTQSSRYLVKRTGEKVFLECVQDMDHENMFWYRQDPGLGLRLIYFSYDVKMKEKGDIPEGYSVSREKKERFSLILESASTNQTSMYLCVSSPGGGIYEQYFGPGTRLTVT.

The CDR3 reads CASSRIGDGYTF. For the CDR3, the DNA is TGTGCCAGCAGCCGGATCGGAGATGGCTACACCTTC. The rearrangement links TRBV12-3 or TRBV12-4 to TRBJ1-2; D unresolved. The length of the CDR3 is 12 residues. V was cut by 6 bases and J by 6 bases, with 11 bases left in between.

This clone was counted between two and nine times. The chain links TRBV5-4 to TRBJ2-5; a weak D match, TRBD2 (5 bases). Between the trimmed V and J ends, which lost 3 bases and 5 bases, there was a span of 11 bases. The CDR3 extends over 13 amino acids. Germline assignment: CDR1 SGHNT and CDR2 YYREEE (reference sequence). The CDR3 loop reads CASSSGYGETQYF. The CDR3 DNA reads TGTGCCAGCAGCTCGGGATATGGGGAGACCCAGTACTTC.

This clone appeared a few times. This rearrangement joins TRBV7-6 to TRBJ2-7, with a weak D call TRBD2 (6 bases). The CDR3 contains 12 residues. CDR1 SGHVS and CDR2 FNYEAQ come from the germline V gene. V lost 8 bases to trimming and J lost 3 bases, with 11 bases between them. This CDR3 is CASLRRVYEQYF. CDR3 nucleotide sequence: TGTGCCAGCTTGCGGAGGGTCTACGAGCAGTACTTC.

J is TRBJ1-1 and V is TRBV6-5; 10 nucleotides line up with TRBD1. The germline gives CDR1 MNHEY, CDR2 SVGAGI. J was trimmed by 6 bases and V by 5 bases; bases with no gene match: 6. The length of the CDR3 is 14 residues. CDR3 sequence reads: CASSRDRGTSEAFF. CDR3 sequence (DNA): TGTGCCAGCAGTAGGGACAGGGGTACCTCTGAAGCTTTCTTT.

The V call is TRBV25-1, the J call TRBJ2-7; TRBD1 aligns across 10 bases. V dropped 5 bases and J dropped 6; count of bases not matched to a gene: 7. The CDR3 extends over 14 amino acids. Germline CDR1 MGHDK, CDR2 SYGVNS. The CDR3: CASSPPGQGREQYF. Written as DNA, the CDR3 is TGTGCCAGCAGTCCTCCGGGACAGGGGCGCGAGCAGTACTTC.

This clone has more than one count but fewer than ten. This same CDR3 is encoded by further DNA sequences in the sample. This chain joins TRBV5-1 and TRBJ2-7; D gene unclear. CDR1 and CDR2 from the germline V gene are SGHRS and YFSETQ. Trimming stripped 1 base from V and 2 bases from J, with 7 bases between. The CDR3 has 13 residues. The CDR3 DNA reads TGCGCCAGCAGCTTGACATCTCCCTACGAGCAGTACTTC. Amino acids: CASSLTSPYEQYF.

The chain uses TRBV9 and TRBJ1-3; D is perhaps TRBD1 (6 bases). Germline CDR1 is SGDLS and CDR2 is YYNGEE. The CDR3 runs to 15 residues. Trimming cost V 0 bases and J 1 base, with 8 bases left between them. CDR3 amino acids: CASSVDRASGNTIYF. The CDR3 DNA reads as TGTGCCAGCAGCGTAGACAGGGCTTCTGGAAACACCATATATTTT.

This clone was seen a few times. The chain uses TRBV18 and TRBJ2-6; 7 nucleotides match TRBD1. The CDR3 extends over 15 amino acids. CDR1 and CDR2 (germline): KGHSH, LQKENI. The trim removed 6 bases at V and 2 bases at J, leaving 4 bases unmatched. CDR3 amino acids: CASSPTGTGANVLTF. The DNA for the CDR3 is TGTGCCAGCTCCCCGACAGGGACTGGGGCCAACGTCCTGACTTTC. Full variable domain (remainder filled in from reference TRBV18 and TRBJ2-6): NAGVMQNPRHLVRRRGQEARLRCSPMKGHSHVYWYRQLPEEGLKFMVYLQKENIIDESGMPKERFSAEFPKEGPSILRIQQVVRGDSAAYFCASSPTGTGANVLTFGAGSRLTVL.

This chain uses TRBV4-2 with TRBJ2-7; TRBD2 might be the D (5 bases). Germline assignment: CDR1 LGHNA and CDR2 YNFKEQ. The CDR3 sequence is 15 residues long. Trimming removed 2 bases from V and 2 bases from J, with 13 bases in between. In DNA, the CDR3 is TGTGCCAGCAGCCAATTCTGGCTAGCACCCTACGAGCAGTACTTC. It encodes CASSQFWLAPYEQYF.

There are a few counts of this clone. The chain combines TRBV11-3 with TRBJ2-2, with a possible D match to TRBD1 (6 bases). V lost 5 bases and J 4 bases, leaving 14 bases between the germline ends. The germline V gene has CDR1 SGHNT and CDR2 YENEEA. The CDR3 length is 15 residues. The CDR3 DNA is TGTGCCAGCAGCGATACCGGGACAACCACCGGGGAGCTGTTTTTT. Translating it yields CASSDTGTTTGELFF.

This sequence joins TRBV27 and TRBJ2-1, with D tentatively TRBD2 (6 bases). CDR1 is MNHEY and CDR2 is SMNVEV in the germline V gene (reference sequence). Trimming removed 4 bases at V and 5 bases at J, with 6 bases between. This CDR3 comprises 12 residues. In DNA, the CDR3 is TGTGCCAGCAGTTGGGGGGACAATGAGCAGTTCTTC. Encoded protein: CASSWGDNEQFF.

The CDR3 sequence is CASSEGTGVNQPQHF. The CDR3 nucleotides read TGTGCCAGCAGTGAAGGGACAGGAGTCAATCAGCCCCAGCATTTT. The chain carries TRBV25-1 and TRBJ1-5; 8 bases line up with TRBD1. The CDR3 runs to 15 residues. Germline assignment: CDR1 MGHDK and CDR2 SYGVNS. V trimming: 2 bases; J trimming: 3 bases; junction bases outside the gene matches: 3.

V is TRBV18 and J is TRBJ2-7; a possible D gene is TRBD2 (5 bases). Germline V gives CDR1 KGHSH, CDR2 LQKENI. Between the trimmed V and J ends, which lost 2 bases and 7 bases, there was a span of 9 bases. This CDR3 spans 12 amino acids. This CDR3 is CASSPSQREQYF. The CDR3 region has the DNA TGTGCCAGCTCACCATCGCAGCGGGAGCAGTACTTC.

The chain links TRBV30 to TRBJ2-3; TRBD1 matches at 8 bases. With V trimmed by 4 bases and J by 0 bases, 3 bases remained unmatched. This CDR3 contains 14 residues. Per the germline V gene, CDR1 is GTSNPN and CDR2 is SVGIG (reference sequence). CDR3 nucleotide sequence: TGTGCCTGGAACAGGGGGATGAGCACAGATACGCAGTATTTT. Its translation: CAWNRGMSTDTQYF.

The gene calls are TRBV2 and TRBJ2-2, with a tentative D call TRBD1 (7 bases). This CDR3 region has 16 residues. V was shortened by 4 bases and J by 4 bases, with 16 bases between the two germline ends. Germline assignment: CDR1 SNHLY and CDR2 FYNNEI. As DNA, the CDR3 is TGTGCCAGCAGTGTTGGGGGGACAGCGAGCACCGGGGAGCTGTTTTTT. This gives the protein CASSVGGTASTGELFF.

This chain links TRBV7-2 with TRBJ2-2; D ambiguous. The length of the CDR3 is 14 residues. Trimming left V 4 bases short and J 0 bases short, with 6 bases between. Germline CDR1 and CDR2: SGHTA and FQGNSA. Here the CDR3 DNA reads TGTGCCAGCAGCTCTTCCTCGAACACCGGGGAGCTGTTTTTT. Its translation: CASSSSSNTGELFF.

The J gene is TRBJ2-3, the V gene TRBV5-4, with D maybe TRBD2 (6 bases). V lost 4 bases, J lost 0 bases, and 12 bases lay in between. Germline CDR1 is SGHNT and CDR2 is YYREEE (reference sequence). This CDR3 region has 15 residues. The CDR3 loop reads CASSRDFSSTDTQYF. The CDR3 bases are TGTGCCAGCAGCCGGGACTTCTCTAGCACAGATACGCAGTATTTT.